The clone carrying this T cell receptor beta chain turned up a few times. The source of the sample is a study of CD8 T cells in ankylosing spondylitis. CDR3 length: 17 amino acids. The germline gives CDR1 SGHDN, CDR2 FVKESK. Trimming cost V 4 bases and J 1 base, with 19 bases left between them. In TCRdb, the 5' RACE reads were re-called with MiXCR into one record per CDR3 protein. The profile shows some 39,000 distinct CDR3 sequences, around an eighth of them singletons. The clonotype comes from a male donor with ankylosing spondylitis. The V and J genes are TRBV14 and TRBJ1-1, with D maybe TRBD1 (5 bases). The sample taken for sequencing was synovial fluid, either unsorted or a sorted T cell fraction (not recorded which). Here the CDR3 reads CASSRRGKGWKNTEAFF. CDR3 sequence (DNA): TGTGCCAGCAGCCGCCGTGGTAAGGGGTGGAAGAACACTGAAGCTTTCTTT.